These 9 T cell receptor beta chains were sequenced from one sample in a study of T cells after somatic rescue of genetic block. TCRdb's table, derived via immunoSEQ multiplex PCR, lists solely in-frame clones and lacks some. The table records some 74,000 clones, roughly 93% of them present only once. Sequencing was carried out using peripheral blood mononuclear cells (PBMCs). The receptors here all came from a young man.

This chain uses TRBV13 with TRBJ2-2; D gene uncertain. Per the germline V gene, CDR1 is PRHDT and CDR2 is FYEKMQ (reference sequence). The CDR3 runs 14 residues. Trimming removed 4 bases from V and 0 bases from J, with 6 bases in between. The CDR3 is CASSSTPNTGELFF. The CDR3 bases are TGTGCCAGCAGCTCCACACCGAACACCGGGGAGCTGTTTTTT. The entire variable domain, with the rest obtained from reference TRBV13 and TRBJ2-2, is as follows: AAGVIQSPRHLIKEKRETATLKCYPIPRHDTVYWYQQGPGQDPQFLISFYEKMQSDKGSIPDRFSAQQFSDYHSELNMSSLELGDSALYFCASSSTPNTGELFFGEGSRLTVL.

This chain joins TRBV4-1 and TRBJ1-2; unclear D gene. Per the germline V gene, CDR1 is MGHRA and CDR2 is YSYEKL. V gave up 0 bases and J gave up 8 bases, with 13 bases separating them. The CDR3 length is 14 residues. This CDR3 reads CASSQDQDVWGYTF. The CDR3 coding sequence is TGCGCCAGCAGCCAAGATCAGGACGTCTGGGGCTACACCTTC.

The chain links TRBV30 to TRBJ1-6; D is uncertain. The length of the CDR3 is 13 residues. The ends were cut back, 0 bases at V and 7 bases at J, with 7 bases in the middle. CDR1 and CDR2 (germline): GTSNPN, SVGIG (reference sequence). The CDR3, as DNA: TGTGCCTGGAGTGTCCTTTCCAATTCACCCCTCCACTTT. This translates into CAWSVLSNSPLHF.

This chain joins TRBV28 and TRBJ2-7, with 7 bases aligning to TRBD1. The V segment lost 6 bases and the J segment 2 bases; nucleotides outside the gene matches: 7. The CDR3 is 14 amino acids. Germline CDR1 MDHEN, CDR2 SYDVKM. The CDR3 region has the DNA TGTGCCAGCAGACCGACAGGGAAGACCTACGAGCAGTACTTC. It encodes CASRPTGKTYEQYF. Complete variable domain (other parts from reference TRBV28 and TRBJ2-7): DVKVTQSSRYLVKRTGEKVFLECVQDMDHENMFWYRQDPGLGLRLIYFSYDVKMKEKGDIPEGYSVSREKKERFSLILESASTNQTSMYLCASRPTGKTYEQYFGPGTRLTVT.

V and J are TRBV6-6 and TRBJ1-5, with TRBD1 matching 7 bases. In germline, CDR1 is MNHNY, CDR2 SVGAGI (reference sequence). Trimming removed 5 bases from V and 6 bases from J; junction bases left unmatched: 7. CDR3 length equals 14 residues. The CDR3 protein is CASSRRQGGQPQHF. CDR3 coding DNA: TGTGCCAGCAGTCGGAGACAGGGAGGTCAGCCCCAGCATTTT.

The V gene is TRBV18, the J gene TRBJ1-1; possible D gene TRBD1, 6 bases. The CDR3 is 15 residues long. Germline CDR1 is KGHSH and CDR2 is LQKENI. Deletions cut 1 base from V and 3 bases from J, with 12 bases between. As DNA, the CDR3 is TGTGCCAGCTCACCACTGGGCAGGGGCGACACTGAAGCTTTCTTT. It translates to CASSPLGRGDTEAFF.

The chain links TRBV6-1 to TRBJ1-6; TRBD1 aligns across 9 bases. CDR3 length: 15 residues. The germline V gene has CDR1 MNHNS and CDR2 SASEGT. V shed 4 bases and J 7 bases; nucleotides not matched to a gene: 5. The CDR3 protein is CASSVQGALNSPLHF. DNA of the CDR3: TGTGCCAGCAGTGTACAGGGGGCTCTAAATTCACCCCTCCACTTT.

This clone was detected only once. The chain employs TRBV19 and TRBJ1-5, with a weak D call TRBD1 (5 bases). Germline CDR1 and CDR2: LNHDA and SQIVND (reference sequence). The CDR3 has 15 amino acids. V lost 3 bases and J lost 6, with 15 bases in between. CDR3: CASSIAGRVGQPQHF. DNA for the CDR3: TGTGCCAGTAGTATCGCAGGGAGGGTTGGTCAGCCCCAGCATTTT.

In this sample, this clone turned up once. The V call is TRBV5-4, the J call TRBJ2-2, with TRBD1 matching over 12 bases. The CDR3 totals 17 residues. V gave up 4 bases and J gave up 5 bases; unmatched junction bases: 9. CDR1 and CDR2 from the germline V gene are SGHNT and YYREEE (reference sequence). CDR3 sequence: CASSPGTGGLGTGELFF. For the CDR3, the DNA is TGTGCCAGCAGCCCCGGGACAGGGGGCCTCGGGACCGGGGAGCTGTTTTTT.